The 13 T cell receptor beta chains below were found in one sample sequenced in a study of T cell responses to AZD1222 COVID-19 vaccine. Clones were sequenced by immunoSEQ multiplex PCR, and TCRdb holds only the in-frame ones, with some missing. The sample includes more than 110,000 clones, 80% to 95% seen only once; the top ten take 3.5% to 4.5%. This material consisted of peripheral blood, taken 28 days after the second AZD1222 dose. Receptors originate from an adult who received the AZD1222 COVID-19 vaccine.

The chain recombines TRBV29-1 with TRBJ2-4, with 13 bases identical to TRBD2. Per germline, CDR1 SQVTM and CDR2 ANQGSEA. The trim removed 3 bases at V and 4 bases at J, leaving 6 bases unmatched. This CDR3 comprises 16 residues. The CDR3 DNA reads TGCAGCGTTGATGGACTAGCGGGAGAGGGGAAAAACATTCAGTACTTC. Its protein is CSVDGLAGEGKNIQYF.

CDR3 protein: CASTKGQVNTEAFF. CDR3 bases: TGTGCCAGCACGAAGGGACAGGTGAACACTGAAGCTTTCTTT. This chain uses TRBV28 with TRBJ1-1, with 8 bases aligning to TRBD1. The length of the CDR3 is 14 residues. Germline V gives CDR1 MDHEN, CDR2 SYDVKM. V trimming: 7 bases; J trimming: 0 bases; junction bases outside the gene matches: 4.

The CDR3 DNA reads as TGTGCCAGCAGCTTCGCAGGTACCCTCTCTGGCTACACCTTC. Amino acids: CASSFAGTLSGYTF. This chain joins TRBV7-9 and TRBJ1-2; D is uncertain. Between the trimmed V and J ends, which lost 3 bases and 7 bases, there was a span of 15 bases. The CDR3 extends over 14 amino acids. Germline-derived CDR1 and CDR2 are SEHNR and FQNEAQ (reference sequence).

The chain is built from TRBV4-2 and TRBJ1-2, with D maybe TRBD1 (6 bases). CDR1 and CDR2 (germline): LGHNA, YNFKEQ. This CDR3 region has 16 residues. Trimming took 1 base from V and 0 from J, leaving 12 bases between them. The CDR3 nucleotides read TGTGCCAGCAGCCAAGGTGGGGGCCGTACTAACTATGGCTACACCTTC. It encodes CASSQGGGRTNYGYTF.

The chain links TRBV6-6 to TRBJ2-7; D not certain. CDR3 length: 12 residues. Germline V gene sequence: CDR1 MNHNY, CDR2 SVGAGI (reference sequence). The V end was cut by 0 bases, the J end by 9 bases, with 9 bases between. This CDR3 is CASSYSLGGQYF. CDR3 nucleotides: TGTGCCAGCAGTTACTCGCTTGGCGGGCAGTACTTC.

The V call is TRBV28, the J call TRBJ2-5, with D maybe TRBD1 (5 bases). The V end lost 6 bases, the J end lost 2 bases, and 19 bases lay between the germline ends. The CDR3 loop spans 16 amino acids. Germline V lookup: CDR1 MDHEN, CDR2 SYDVKM. CDR3 in DNA: TGTGCCAGCAGGAGCCAGGGTTTGGGTAAACAAGAGACCCAGTACTTC. Translation: CASRSQGLGKQETQYF.

This chain joins TRBV13 and TRBJ1-6; D not certain. Trimming removed 4 bases from V and 7 bases from J, with 11 bases in between. The CDR3 has 14 amino acids. CDR1 is PRHDT, CDR2 FYEKMQ, per germline (reference sequence). The CDR3 loop reads CASSSGGRNSPLHF. The CDR3 DNA reads as TGTGCCAGCAGCTCCGGCGGGCGGAATTCACCCCTCCACTTT. Based on the CDR3 plus reference TRBV13 and TRBJ1-6, the full variable domain is AAGVIQSPRHLIKEKRETATLKCYPIPRHDTVYWYQQGPGQDPQFLISFYEKMQSDKGSIPDRFSAQQFSDYHSELNMSSLELGDSALYFCASSSGGRNSPLHFGNGTRLTVT.

This clone appeared once. The V call is TRBV25-1, the J call TRBJ2-1; D is perhaps TRBD2 (5 bases). Germline CDR1 and CDR2: MGHDK and SYGVNS. V was cut by 2 bases and J by 0 bases, with 5 bases left in between. The CDR3 runs to 14 residues. The CDR3 here is CASSEGSSYNEQFF. The CDR3 DNA follows: TGTGCCAGCAGTGAAGGGAGCTCCTACAATGAGCAGTTCTTC.

This chain uses TRBV28 with TRBJ1-1; D may be TRBD1 (5 bases). This CDR3 comprises 13 residues. Germline-derived CDR1 and CDR2 are MDHEN and SYDVKM. V shed 8 bases and J shed 2 bases, with 12 bases lying between them. The DNA of the CDR3 is TGTGCCAGCTACTCCCAGGGTAACACTGAAGCTTTCTTT. Protein sequence: CASYSQGNTEAFF.

The table lists this clone with a count of one. The rearrangement links TRBV28 to TRBJ1-4, with D hard to call. Germline CDR1 reads MDHEN; CDR2 reads SYDVKM. The CDR3 is 12 residues long. The ends were cut back, 3 bases at V and 7 bases at J, with 6 bases in the middle. In DNA form, the CDR3 reads TGTGCCAGCAGTTTGGGTGGTGAAAAACTGTTTTTT. Protein sequence: CASSLGGEKLFF. The full variable domain, with the rest looked up from reference TRBV28 and TRBJ1-4, is DVKVTQSSRYLVKRTGEKVFLECVQDMDHENMFWYRQDPGLGLRLIYFSYDVKMKEKGDIPEGYSVSREKKERFSLILESASTNQTSMYLCASSLGGEKLFFGSGTQLSVL.

The chain recombines TRBV5-1 with TRBJ1-6; TRBD1 matches at 7 bases. This CDR3 is 15 amino acids long. With V trimmed by 0 bases and J by 3 bases, 0 bases remained unmatched. The germline gives CDR1 SGHRS, CDR2 YFSETQ. The CDR3 region is CASSLGDSYNSPLHF. As DNA, the CDR3 is TGCGCCAGCAGCTTGGGGGACAGCTATAATTCACCCCTCCACTTT.

The rearrangement uses TRBV6-5 and TRBJ2-5; D ambiguous. CDR1 is MNHEY, CDR2 SVGAGI, per germline. Trimming took off 6 bases at V and 1 base at J, with 12 bases between the two ends. CDR3 length: 14 residues. The CDR3: CASSPKPTQETQYF. CDR3 DNA: TGTGCCAGCAGCCCCAAACCTACCCAAGAGACCCAGTACTTC.

The rearrangement joins TRBV18 to TRBJ2-1; either TRBD1 or TRBD2 may supply D (5 bases each). Germline-derived CDR1 and CDR2 are KGHSH and LQKENI. The CDR3 sequence is 14 residues long. Deletions cut 2 bases from V and 5 bases from J, with 10 bases between. Here the CDR3 reads CASSPSRDDNEQFF. DNA of the CDR3: TGTGCCAGCTCACCATCCAGGGACGACAATGAGCAGTTCTTC.